The 28 T cell receptor beta chains below were found in one sample sequenced in a study of blood T cell repertoires in COVID-19. Only in-frame clones appear in the TCRdb table, and some are missing; sequencing was by immunoSEQ multiplex PCR. The repertoire consists of some 29,000 clones, with about 90% occurring once and the leading ten covering less than 3%. The material sequenced was peripheral blood. These receptors came from a human donor in a cohort sampled during active COVID-19.

This chain uses TRBV19 with TRBJ1-6, with D perhaps matching TRBD1 (5 bases). The CDR3 covers 16 residues. V gave up 1 base and J gave up 9 bases, with 16 bases separating them. Germline CDR1 reads LNHDA; CDR2 reads SQIVND (reference sequence). Here the CDR3 reads CASSIGGGGSTSPLHF. CDR3 in DNA: TGTGCCAGTAGTATAGGCGGGGGAGGATCCACTTCACCCCTCCACTTT.

The chain uses TRBV19 and TRBJ2-1; possible D gene TRBD1, 5 bases. The V end lost 2 bases, the J end lost 8 bases, and 19 bases lay between the germline ends. CDR3 length equals 16 residues. Germline V gene sequence: CDR1 LNHDA, CDR2 SQIVND (reference sequence). Here the CDR3 reads CASSIQGTFGGDEQFF. DNA for the CDR3: TGTGCCAGTAGTATACAGGGTACCTTCGGTGGCGATGAGCAGTTCTTC.

The chain is built from TRBV2 and TRBJ1-3; D uncertain. CDR1 SNHLY and CDR2 FYNNEI come from the germline V gene. Trimming removed 4 bases at V and 3 bases at J, with 10 bases between. CDR3 size: 14 residues. CDR3 loop: CASSVSGVGNTIYF. As DNA, the CDR3 is TGTGCCAGCAGTGTGTCCGGGGTTGGAAACACCATATATTTT.

CDR3 residues: CASSENGLAGTGELFF. In nucleotides, the CDR3 is TGTGCCAGCAGCGAAAATGGACTAGCGGGGACCGGGGAGCTGTTTTTT. V gene TRBV3-1 (or the pseudogene TRBV3-2) combines with J gene TRBJ2-2; 12 bases are shared with TRBD2. Germline V gene lookup returns CDR1 LGHDT and CDR2 YNNKEL (reference sequence). The CDR3 has 16 residues. The trim removed 5 bases at V and 5 bases at J, leaving 6 bases unmatched.

This chain links TRBV25-1 with TRBJ1-1, with D tentatively TRBD1 (5 bases). The V and J ends lost 1 base and 5 bases respectively, with 8 bases between them. The CDR3 sequence is 13 residues long. The germline gives CDR1 MGHDK, CDR2 SYGVNS. CDR3 protein: CASSESGVTEAFF. The CDR3 nucleotides read TGTGCCAGCAGTGAATCGGGGGTGACTGAAGCTTTCTTT.

This clone showed up just a few times. The V call is TRBV4-1, the J call TRBJ2-4; the D gene is possibly TRBD2 (5 bases). CDR1 is MGHRA and CDR2 is YSYEKL in the germline V gene. CDR3 length: 13 residues. Between the trimmed V and J ends, which lost 2 bases and 8 bases, there was a span of 10 bases. The CDR3 region has the DNA TGCGCCAGCAGCCAAAGGATGAGGGACATTCAGTACTTC. This codes for CASSQRMRDIQYF.

V and J are TRBV27 and TRBJ2-5, with TRBD1 identical over 9 bases. The CDR3 contains 15 residues. CDR1 and CDR2 (germline): MNHEY, SMNVEV (reference sequence). V lost 3 bases to trimming and J lost 4 bases; unmatched junction nucleotides: 6. DNA of the CDR3: TGTGCCAGCAGTTTTGGGACAGGGAAGACAGAGACCCAGTACTTC. This encodes CASSFGTGKTETQYF.

The chain has TRBV5-8 and TRBJ2-1; 8 positions agree with TRBD2. CDR3 length: 14 residues. J lost 5 bases, V lost 6 bases, and 7 bases had no gene match. CDR1 is SGHTS and CDR2 is YDEGEE in the germline V gene. CDR3 DNA: TGTGCCAGCACCGCGGTAGCGGGGAACAATGAGCAGTTCTTC. This encodes CASTAVAGNNEQFF.

This sequence joins TRBV19 and TRBJ2-7, with 13 nucleotides matching TRBD2. The CDR3 sequence is 15 residues long. CDR1 and CDR2 (germline): LNHDA, SQIVND (reference sequence). J was trimmed by 12 bases and V by 6 bases; bases with no gene match: 14. CDR3 bases: TGTGCCAGTAGGAGCGTTGGGACTAGCGGGGCCGAAACGTACTTC. It yields the protein CASRSVGTSGAETYF.

This clone appeared once. V and J are TRBV5-1 and TRBJ2-3, with D maybe TRBD1 (6 bases). The germline V and J ends were trimmed by 7 bases and 3 bases, with 21 bases remaining between them. Germline assignment: CDR1 SGHRS and CDR2 YFSETQ. CDR3 size: 16 residues. CDR3 bases: TGCGCCAGCGTACCCTCAAGGGGGTCAGGGACAGATACGCAGTATTTT. Its translation: CASVPSRGSGTDTQYF.

The chain employs TRBV13 and TRBJ2-7, with TRBD2 identical over 13 bases. V was pared by 5 bases and J by 2 bases, with 15 bases of the junction left unmatched. CDR1 is PRHDT and CDR2 is FYEKMQ in the germline V gene (reference sequence). CDR3 size: 19 residues. In DNA, the CDR3 is TGTGCCAGCAGCGACAAAGGTGGACTAGCGGGGGCCTATACCTACGAGCAGTACTTC. Its translation is CASSDKGGLAGAYTYEQYF.

For the CDR3, the DNA is TGTGCCAGCAGCCAAGCTGGCACAGATACGCAGTATTTT. Translating it yields CASSQAGTDTQYF. V is TRBV14 and J is TRBJ2-3; D is uncertain. Per the germline V gene, CDR1 is SGHDN and CDR2 is FVKESK. The CDR3 covers 13 residues. V dropped 1 base and J dropped 1 base, with 3 bases sitting between them. Using reference TRBV14 and TRBJ2-3 for the parts outside the CDR3, the full variable domain is EAGVTQFPSHSVIEKGQTVTLRCDPISGHDNLYWYRRVMGKEIKFLLHFVKESKQDESGMPNNRFLAERTGGTYSTLKVQPAELEDSGVYFCASSQAGTDTQYFGPGTRLTVL.

This chain uses TRBV2 with TRBJ1-1; D is unclear. The CDR3 has 13 amino acids. V dropped 1 base and J dropped 3 bases, with 6 bases sitting between them. In germline, CDR1 is SNHLY, CDR2 FYNNEI. Here the CDR3 reads CASSEGSYTEAFF. CDR3 DNA: TGTGCCAGCAGTGAAGGGAGCTACACTGAAGCTTTCTTT.

V and J are TRBV18 and TRBJ1-2; 7 bases map to TRBD1. This CDR3 is 16 amino acids long. The germline CDR1 and CDR2 sequences are KGHSH and LQKENI. The trim removed 5 bases at V and 8 bases at J, leaving 17 bases unmatched. The CDR3 DNA sequence: TGTGCCAGCTCAACCTATTCGGGACAGATCCCCTGGGGCTACACCTTC. It yields the protein CASSTYSGQIPWGYTF.

V is TRBV7-8 and J is TRBJ2-3; the match to TRBD2 covers 7 bases. V trimming: 1 base; J trimming: 4 bases; junction bases outside the gene matches: 5. The CDR3 runs to 15 residues. In germline, CDR1 is SGHVS, CDR2 FQNEAQ. CDR3 nucleotide sequence: TGTGCCAGCAGCTTAGGATTGGGGAGGGCAGATACGCAGTATTTT. Translation: CASSLGLGRADTQYF.

The CDR3 region is CASSRAGGLSSYNEQFF. The CDR3 DNA follows: TGTGCCAGCTCTCGAGCGGGGGGGTTAAGCTCCTACAATGAGCAGTTCTTC. The J gene is TRBJ2-1, the V gene TRBV21-1; the table's D call, TRBD2, has no DNA check behind it. TRBV21-1 is a pseudogene locus. CDR3 length: 17 residues.

The chain employs TRBV19 and TRBJ1-2, with a tentative D call TRBD1 (5 bases). CDR1 and CDR2 from the germline V gene are LNHDA and SQIVND (reference sequence). This CDR3 spans 13 amino acids. Trimming cost V 4 bases and J 8 bases, with 14 bases left between them. The CDR3 is CASSTLGGDGYTF. The CDR3 DNA follows: TGTGCCAGTAGTACCCTGGGGGGGGACGGCTACACCTTC.

The chain couples TRBV7-3 to TRBJ2-1; 11 bases agree with TRBD2. J was trimmed by 3 bases and V by 4 bases; bases with no gene match: 2. Germline V CDR1 and CDR2: SGHTA, FQGTGA. This CDR3 is built from 15 residues. CDR3 protein: CASSSTSGGYNEQFF. CDR3 nucleotide sequence: TGTGCCAGCAGCTCAACTAGCGGGGGCTACAATGAGCAGTTCTTC.

The CDR3 loop reads CASSTGGTNYGYTF. DNA for the CDR3: TGTGCCAGCAGCACAGGGGGAACGAACTATGGCTACACCTTC. The chain couples TRBV28 to TRBJ1-2, with TRBD1 matching 8 bases. V was pared by 6 bases and J by 2 bases, with 5 bases of the junction left unmatched. The CDR3 loop spans 14 amino acids. CDR1 and CDR2 (germline): MDHEN, SYDVKM.

The V and J genes are TRBV10-2 and TRBJ2-5; no definite D call. This CDR3 comprises 13 residues. CDR1 is WSHSY and CDR2 is SAAADI in the germline V gene. V dropped 1 base and J dropped 7 bases, with 10 bases sitting between them. CDR3 protein: CASSELTPGTQYF. The CDR3, as DNA: TGCGCCAGCAGTGAGTTGACCCCGGGGACCCAGTACTTC.

The chain employs TRBV6-2 or TRBV6-3 and TRBJ2-3; D is undetermined. Germline CDR1 is MNHEY and CDR2 is SVGEGT. V was shortened by 4 bases and J by 4 bases, with 12 bases between the two germline ends. The CDR3 is 14 amino acids. The DNA for the CDR3 is TGTGCCAGCAGTTCCATACTTAGATCAGATACGCAGTATTTT. Amino acid sequence: CASSSILRSDTQYF.

The V and J genes are TRBV7-6 and TRBJ2-7; tentatively, D is TRBD2 (6 bases). This CDR3 region has 15 residues. Trimming took 5 bases from V and 3 from J, leaving 17 bases between them. Germline V gene sequence: CDR1 SGHVS, CDR2 FNYEAQ. This chain's CDR3 is CASSPRGATLYEQYF. In nucleotides, the CDR3 is TGTGCCAGCAGCCCCCGCGGGGCTACCCTCTACGAGCAGTACTTC. Filled out from reference TRBV7-6 and TRBJ2-7, the complete variable domain reads GAGVSQSPRYKVTKRGQDVALRCDPISGHVSLYWYRQALGQGPEFLTYFNYEAQQDKSGLPNDRFSAERPEGSISTLTIQRTEQRDSAMYRCASSPRGATLYEQYFGPGTRLTVT.

The rearrangement links TRBV14 to TRBJ2-1; D is uncertain. The CDR3 has 15 amino acids. Trimming left V 5 bases short and J 2 bases short, with 13 bases between. The germline CDR1 and CDR2 sequences are SGHDN and FVKESK. CDR3 region: CASSGSIPTYNEQFF. DNA for the CDR3: TGTGCCAGCAGCGGTAGTATCCCCACCTACAATGAGCAGTTCTTC.

The rearrangement links TRBV15 to TRBJ1-4; TRBD1 is a possible D gene (5 bases). The CDR3 covers 13 residues. Germline CDR1 reads LNHNV; CDR2 reads YYDKDF (reference sequence). The ends were cut back, 8 bases at V and 1 base at J, with 8 bases in the middle. The CDR3: CATQQGTNEKLFF. The CDR3 DNA sequence: TGTGCCACCCAGCAGGGAACTAATGAAAAACTGTTTTTT.

The CDR3 protein is CASSLGLQDTQYF. The CDR3 DNA follows: TGTGCCAGCAGCTTGGGACTTCAGGATACGCAGTATTTT. J is TRBJ2-3 and V is TRBV5-5, with unresolved D. Trimming removed 0 bases from V and 6 bases from J, with 8 bases in between. Per germline, CDR1 SGHKS and CDR2 YYEKEE (reference sequence). The CDR3 extends over 13 amino acids.

The gene calls are TRBV25-1 and TRBJ1-3, with no clear D. Per germline, CDR1 MGHDK and CDR2 SYGVNS. The CDR3 consists of 14 residues. V was trimmed by 4 bases and J by 2 bases, leaving 9 bases between them. Written as DNA, the CDR3 is TGTGCCAGCAGTGTTGGAACAGCTGGAAACACCATATATTTT. This translates into CASSVGTAGNTIYF.

V usage is TRBV18 and J usage is TRBJ2-7; 8 positions agree with TRBD1. The CDR3 length is 15 residues. The junction had 5 bases not matched to a gene; V was cut back by 3 bases and J by 1 base. Germline CDR1 is KGHSH and CDR2 is LQKENI. This CDR3 reads CASSPSGGASYEQYF. The CDR3 DNA sequence: TGTGCCAGCTCACCGTCAGGGGGCGCGTCCTACGAGCAGTACTTC. Supplemented by reference TRBV18 and TRBJ2-7, the full variable domain reads NAGVMQNPRHLVRRRGQEARLRCSPMKGHSHVYWYRQLPEEGLKFMVYLQKENIIDESGMPKERFSAEFPKEGPSILRIQQVVRGDSAAYFCASSPSGGASYEQYFGPGTRLTVT.

V and J are TRBV19 and TRBJ1-4, with TRBD1 matching 9 bases. J gave up 8 bases and V 3 bases, and 13 bases lay outside the gene matches. The CDR3 contains 17 residues. Germline CDR1 is LNHDA and CDR2 is SQIVND (reference sequence). CDR3 sequence: CASSISGTGGTGEKLFF. The CDR3 bases are TGTGCCAGTAGTATTTCCGGTACAGGGGGCACGGGAGAAAAACTGTTTTTT.